A single sample gave rise to the 17 T cell receptor beta chains below, sequenced in a study of T cell responses to AZD1222 COVID-19 vaccine. Measured with immunoSEQ multiplex PCR; TCRdb has only the in-frame clones, and not every one. This sample has fewer than 200,000 clones; 90% to 95% occur once, and the top ten carry 1.5% to 2%. This sample comprised peripheral blood, obtained 28 days after the second AZD1222 dose. The source of these receptors is an adult who received the AZD1222 COVID-19 vaccine.

The chain joins TRBV5-1 to TRBJ1-5; tentatively, D is TRBD1 (5 bases). The V gene's germline CDR1 is SGHRS and CDR2 YFSETQ. V lost 3 bases to trimming and J lost 5 bases, with 12 bases between them. The CDR3 runs 14 residues. Here the CDR3 reads CASSSLGGDQPQHF. The CDR3 DNA reads TGCGCCAGCAGCTCTCTGGGGGGGGATCAGCCCCAGCATTTT.

This chain uses TRBV4-2 with TRBJ2-7; 9 bases are a match to TRBD1. The CDR3 extends over 15 amino acids. V gave up 3 bases and J gave up 2 bases; unmatched junction bases: 5. Germline V CDR1 and CDR2: LGHNA, YNFKEQ. The CDR3 DNA is TGTGCCAGCAGCCAGGGGACAGGGTCAACCTACGAGCAGTACTTC. It encodes CASSQGTGSTYEQYF.

The chain recombines TRBV30 with TRBJ2-5; D ambiguous. Trimming took off 3 bases at V and 0 bases at J, with 14 bases between the two ends. The CDR3 contains 15 residues. Germline-derived CDR1 and CDR2 are GTSNPN and SVGIG (reference sequence). DNA of the CDR3: TGTGCCTGGAGCCCCCACGGCCTGTACCAAGAGACCCAGTACTTC. Protein product: CAWSPHGLYQETQYF.

A single count supports this clone. J is TRBJ1-6 and V is TRBV7-2; tentative D call: TRBD1 (6 bases). The CDR3 runs 15 residues. Trimming cost V 2 bases and J 8 bases, with 13 bases left between them. Per germline, CDR1 SGHTA and CDR2 FQGNSA. CDR3 protein: CASSLSGAGYSPLHF. The CDR3 DNA sequence: TGTGCCAGCAGCTTATCGGGGGCCGGCTATTCACCCCTCCACTTT.

This clone was seen a single time. This sequence joins TRBV5-6 and TRBJ1-2; D may be TRBD1 (6 bases). Germline assignment: CDR1 SGHDT and CDR2 YYEEEE. V was trimmed by 4 bases and J by 8 bases, leaving 21 bases between them. This CDR3 contains 15 residues. The CDR3 region has the DNA TGTGCCAGCAGCACTTACAGACAGGCTCCCTCCGGCTACACCTTC. This encodes CASSTYRQAPSGYTF.

The chain uses TRBV2 and TRBJ2-2; 10 bases align to TRBD2. The length of the CDR3 is 15 residues. Germline V gene sequence: CDR1 SNHLY, CDR2 FYNNEI. V shed 5 bases, J shed 1 base, and the junction held 1 base outside the gene matches. CDR3: CASSRLAGNTGELFF. In DNA form, the CDR3 reads TGTGCCAGCAGTCGACTAGCGGGGAACACCGGGGAGCTGTTTTTT.

The DNA of the CDR3 is TGTGCCAGTCGGGACCCTGATCAGTATGGCTACACCTTC. Its translation is CASRDPDQYGYTF. The chain links TRBV19 to TRBJ1-2, with a weak D call TRBD1 (5 bases). Germline values: CDR1 LNHDA, CDR2 SQIVND (reference sequence). The CDR3 is made up of 13 amino acids. V was cut by 8 bases and J by 5 bases, with 15 bases left in between.

Note on this clone: Other DNA sequences from this sample encode an identical CDR3 as well. V usage is TRBV18 and J usage is TRBJ2-7, with 10 bases fitting TRBD1. Germline V gene data show CDR1 as KGHSH and CDR2 as LQKENI. Trimming removed 3 bases from V and 6 bases from J; junction bases left unmatched: 2. The length of the CDR3 is 13 residues. CDR3 in amino acids: CASSPGQGSEQYF. The DNA of the CDR3 is TGTGCCAGCTCACCGGGACAGGGGAGCGAGCAGTACTTC.

The chain carries TRBV2 and TRBJ1-5, with a possible D match to TRBD1 (6 bases). The V gene's germline CDR1 is SNHLY and CDR2 FYNNEI. V lost 6 bases, J lost 4 bases, and 13 bases lay in between. CDR3 size: 14 residues. The CDR3 sequence is CASRGGAGNQPQHF. In nucleotides, the CDR3 is TGTGCCAGCAGGGGGGGGGCTGGAAATCAGCCCCAGCATTTT. Filled out from reference TRBV2 and TRBJ1-5, the complete variable domain reads EPEVTQTPSHQVTQMGQEVILRCVPISNHLYFYWYRQILGQKVEFLVSFYNNEISEKSEIFDDQFSVERPDGSNFTLKIRSTKLEDSAMYFCASRGGAGNQPQHFGDGTRLSIL.

This chain links TRBV5-6 with TRBJ1-1; D may be TRBD1 (5 bases). The germline V gene encodes CDR1 SGHDT and CDR2 YYEEEE. The CDR3 has 14 amino acids. Trimming removed 4 bases at V and 3 bases at J, with 13 bases between. The CDR3 DNA is TGTGCCAGCAGCCCGGGGGTGGGTGACACTGAAGCTTTCTTT. As protein: CASSPGVGDTEAFF.

CDR3 loop: CASSQSLAGHRGETQYF. The CDR3 region has the DNA TGCGCCAGCAGCCAATCACTAGCGGGCCACCGGGGGGAGACCCAGTACTTC. The chain uses TRBV4-3 and TRBJ2-5; 9 bases match TRBD2. There are 17 residues in the CDR3. J was trimmed by 5 bases and V by 2 bases; bases with no gene match: 12. Germline CDR1 reads LGHNA; CDR2 reads YSLEER.

J is TRBJ1-2 and V is TRBV6-5; D gene unclear. The CDR3 is 13 residues long. Germline CDR1 MNHEY, CDR2 SVGAGI. Trimming shortened V by 6 bases and J by 2 bases, and 10 bases separated the two germline ends. The CDR3, as DNA: TGTGCCAGCAGGCGGACGGCAAACTATGGCTACACCTTC. It is translated as CASRRTANYGYTF.

This chain uses TRBV7-9 with TRBJ2-5; tentatively, D is TRBD2 (5 bases). V was cut by 7 bases and J by 5 bases, with 11 bases left in between. The CDR3 is made up of 12 amino acids. Germline assignment: CDR1 SEHNR and CDR2 FQNEAQ (reference sequence). The CDR3 region is CASKDLGETQYF. CDR3 nucleotides: TGTGCCAGCAAGGACTTAGGGGAGACCCAGTACTTC. Filled out from reference TRBV7-9 and TRBJ2-5, the complete variable domain reads DTGVSQNPRHKITKRGQNVTFRCDPISEHNRLYWYRQTLGQGPEFLTYFQNEAQLEKSRLLSDRFSAERPKGSFSTLEIQRTEQGDSAMYLCASKDLGETQYFGPGTRLLVL.

The chain uses TRBV7-9 and TRBJ1-3; D may be TRBD1 (6 bases). V was shortened by 5 bases and J by 5 bases, with 25 bases between the two germline ends. The CDR3 runs 18 residues. CDR1 and CDR2 from the germline V gene are SEHNR and FQNEAQ (reference sequence). Written as DNA, the CDR3 is TGTGCCAGCAGCCCCTATTGGCCTGTGGACAGAACCCGAAACACCATATATTTT. Translated: CASSPYWPVDRTRNTIYF. Drawing the rest from reference TRBV7-9 and TRBJ1-3, the complete variable domain is DTGVSQNPRHKITKRGQNVTFRCDPISEHNRLYWYRQTLGQGPEFLTYFQNEAQLEKSRLLSDRFSAERPKGSFSTLEIQRTEQGDSAMYLCASSPYWPVDRTRNTIYFGEGSWLTVV.

The genes are TRBV5-6 and TRBJ2-7; 7 bases fit TRBD1. Germline V gives CDR1 SGHDT, CDR2 YYEEEE. The CDR3 has 13 residues. Trimming took 8 bases from V and 2 from J; bases not matched to a gene: 7. The chain's CDR3 is CASTGTDTYEQYF. CDR3 sequence (DNA): TGTGCCAGTACCGGGACAGATACCTACGAGCAGTACTTC.

V usage is TRBV7-3 and J usage is TRBJ2-1, with 8 positions matching TRBD1. Germline CDR1 SGHTA, CDR2 FQGTGA. Trimming cost V 4 bases and J 9 bases; bases outside gene matches: 14. The CDR3 runs to 16 residues. CDR3 in DNA: TGTGCCAGCAGCTCGCACCTAGGACAGGGAAGAAGTGAGCAGTTCTTC. It yields the protein CASSSHLGQGRSEQFF.

J is TRBJ2-1 and V is TRBV6-6; TRBD2 is a possible D gene (6 bases). Germline V gene data show CDR1 as MNHNY and CDR2 as SVGAGI (reference sequence). The CDR3 covers 12 residues. V lost 5 bases to trimming and J lost 10 bases, with 12 bases between them. The CDR3 coding sequence is TGTGCCAGCAGTCCACGACTAGGGGAGCAGTTCTTC. Translating it yields CASSPRLGEQFF.